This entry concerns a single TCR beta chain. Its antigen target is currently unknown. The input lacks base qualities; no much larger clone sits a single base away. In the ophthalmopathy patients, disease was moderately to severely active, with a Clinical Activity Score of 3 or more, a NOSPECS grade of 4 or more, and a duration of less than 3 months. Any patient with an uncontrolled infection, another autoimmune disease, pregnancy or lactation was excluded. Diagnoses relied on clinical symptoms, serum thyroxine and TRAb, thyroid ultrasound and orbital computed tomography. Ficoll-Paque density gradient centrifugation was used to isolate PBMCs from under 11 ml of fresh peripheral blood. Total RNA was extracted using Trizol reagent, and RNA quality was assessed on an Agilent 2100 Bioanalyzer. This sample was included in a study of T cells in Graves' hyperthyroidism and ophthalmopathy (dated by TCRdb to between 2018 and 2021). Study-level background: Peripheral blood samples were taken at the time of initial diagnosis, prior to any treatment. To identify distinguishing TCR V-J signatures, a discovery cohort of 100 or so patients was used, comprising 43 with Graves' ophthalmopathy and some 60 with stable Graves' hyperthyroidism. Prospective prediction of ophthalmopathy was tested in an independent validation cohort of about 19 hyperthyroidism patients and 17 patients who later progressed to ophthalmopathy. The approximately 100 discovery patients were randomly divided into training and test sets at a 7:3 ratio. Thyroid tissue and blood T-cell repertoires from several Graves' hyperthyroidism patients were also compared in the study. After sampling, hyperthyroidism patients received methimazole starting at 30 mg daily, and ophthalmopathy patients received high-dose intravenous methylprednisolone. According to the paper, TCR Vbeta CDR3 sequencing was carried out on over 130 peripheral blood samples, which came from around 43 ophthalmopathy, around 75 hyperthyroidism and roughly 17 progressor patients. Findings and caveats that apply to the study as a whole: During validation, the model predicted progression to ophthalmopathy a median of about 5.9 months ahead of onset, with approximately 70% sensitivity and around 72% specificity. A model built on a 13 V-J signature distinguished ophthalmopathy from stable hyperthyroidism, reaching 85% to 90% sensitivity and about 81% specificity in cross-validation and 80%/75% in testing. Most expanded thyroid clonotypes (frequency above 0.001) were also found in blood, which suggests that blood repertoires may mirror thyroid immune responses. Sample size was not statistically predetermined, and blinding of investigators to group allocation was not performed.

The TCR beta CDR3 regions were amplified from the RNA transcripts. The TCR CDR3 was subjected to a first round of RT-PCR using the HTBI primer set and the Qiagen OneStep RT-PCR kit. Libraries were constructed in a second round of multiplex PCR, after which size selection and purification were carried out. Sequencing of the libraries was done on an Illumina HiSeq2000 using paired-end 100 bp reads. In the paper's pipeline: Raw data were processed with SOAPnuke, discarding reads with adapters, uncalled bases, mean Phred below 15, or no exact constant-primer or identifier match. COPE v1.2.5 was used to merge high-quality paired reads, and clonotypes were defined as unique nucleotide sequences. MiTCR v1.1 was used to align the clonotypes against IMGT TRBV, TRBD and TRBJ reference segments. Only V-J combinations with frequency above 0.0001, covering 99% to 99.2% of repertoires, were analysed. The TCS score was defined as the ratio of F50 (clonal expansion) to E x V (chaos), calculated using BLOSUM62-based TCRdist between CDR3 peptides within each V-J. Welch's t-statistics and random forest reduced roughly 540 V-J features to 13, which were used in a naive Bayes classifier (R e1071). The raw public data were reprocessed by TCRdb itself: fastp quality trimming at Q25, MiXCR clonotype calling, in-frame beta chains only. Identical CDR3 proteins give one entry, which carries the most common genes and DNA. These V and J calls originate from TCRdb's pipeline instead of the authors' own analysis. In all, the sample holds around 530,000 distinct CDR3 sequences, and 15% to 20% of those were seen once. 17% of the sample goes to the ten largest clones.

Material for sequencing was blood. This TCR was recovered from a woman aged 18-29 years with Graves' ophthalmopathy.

The DNA is TGCAGTGCTAGAGAAAGATACCCACACGGGACTAGGGCCTACGAGCAGTACTTC. Its coded protein is CSARERYPHGTRAYEQYF. The rearrangement combines TRBV20-1 with TRBJ2-7; TRBD2 lines up with 8 middle nucleotides. Measured from the cysteine to the phenylalanine, the CDR3 is 18 residues long. The entry retains the CDR3 DNA only, 54 bases that are in frame from base 1. V loses 0 bases at its end and J loses 2 bases; junction bases beyond the gene matches: 15. CDR1 and CDR2 were assigned from the germline V gene (reference sequence) as DFQATT and SNEGSKA.